This paragraph reports one T cell receptor beta chain. What it binds is not known. This sample was included in a study of response to subunit inactivated influenza vaccine. Study observations and caveats: Authors suggested seasonal influenza vaccinations each recruit few new T cells.

The V gene lost 6 bases and the J gene lost 4 bases, with 15 bases spanning the gap. Germline values: CDR1 DFQATT, CDR2 SNEGSKA (reference sequence). The CDR3 is made up of 13 amino acids. TCRdb itself ran the RT-PCR reads through MiXCR, one entry per CDR3 protein. The data hold about 520,000 distinct CDR3 sequences, with approximately 11% observed a single time. Here the sequenced sample was PBMCs from blood, taken roughly 6 weeks after vaccination. The receptor comes from a man over 45 who received an inactivated influenza vaccine. V gene TRBV20-1 combines with J gene TRBJ1-2; D perhaps matches TRBD1 (5 bases). The CDR3 sequence: CSAQGTGGYGYTF. In nucleotides, the CDR3 is TGCAGTGCACAAGGGACGGGTGGCTATGGCTACACCTTC.